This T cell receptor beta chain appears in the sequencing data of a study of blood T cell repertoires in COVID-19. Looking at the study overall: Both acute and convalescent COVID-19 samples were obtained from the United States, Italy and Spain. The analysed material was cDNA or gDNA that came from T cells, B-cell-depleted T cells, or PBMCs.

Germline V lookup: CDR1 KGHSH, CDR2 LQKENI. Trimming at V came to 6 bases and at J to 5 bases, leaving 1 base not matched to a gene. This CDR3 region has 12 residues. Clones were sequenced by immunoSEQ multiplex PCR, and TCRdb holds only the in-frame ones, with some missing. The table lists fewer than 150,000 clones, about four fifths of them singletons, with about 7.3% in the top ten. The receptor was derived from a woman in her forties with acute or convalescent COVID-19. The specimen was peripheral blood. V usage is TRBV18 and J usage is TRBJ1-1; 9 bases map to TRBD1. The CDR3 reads CASSDRGTEAFF. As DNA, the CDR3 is TGTGCCAGCTCCGACAGGGGGACTGAAGCTTTCTTT.